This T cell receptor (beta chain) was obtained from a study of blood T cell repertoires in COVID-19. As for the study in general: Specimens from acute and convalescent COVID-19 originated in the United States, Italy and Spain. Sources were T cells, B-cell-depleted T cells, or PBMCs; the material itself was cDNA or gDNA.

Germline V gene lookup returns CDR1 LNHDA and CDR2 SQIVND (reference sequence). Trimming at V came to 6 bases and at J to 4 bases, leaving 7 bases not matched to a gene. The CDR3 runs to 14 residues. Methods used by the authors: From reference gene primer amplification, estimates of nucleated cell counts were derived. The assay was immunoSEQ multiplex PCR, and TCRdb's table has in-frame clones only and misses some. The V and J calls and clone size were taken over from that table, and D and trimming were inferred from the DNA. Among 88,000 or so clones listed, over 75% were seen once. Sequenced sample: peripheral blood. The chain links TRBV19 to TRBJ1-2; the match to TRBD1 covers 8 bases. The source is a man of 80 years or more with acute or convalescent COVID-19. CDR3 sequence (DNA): TGTGCCAGTAGCCCAATGACAGGGGCCTATGGCTACACCTTC. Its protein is CASSPMTGAYGYTF.